This T cell receptor beta chain came from a study of Ad26.COV2.S vaccination and SARS-CoV-2 variants. Turning to this clone: The antigen remains undetermined.

Treatment meaning: 15 to 20 received Ad26.COV2.S at low or high dose, single or two shots; roughly five received placebo; per-sample allocation not given. Samples came from day 63 after the first vaccine or placebo injection. Sequencing was performed with immunoSEQ multiplex PCR; in TCRdb, only in-frame clones are kept and a portion is missing. The profile shows around 450,000 clones, 88% of them singletons. Study-wide results and caveats: Researchers cautioned that TCR breadth and depth analyses may have underestimated total T cell responses.

Sequencing was performed on peripheral blood, taken in a trial of Ad26.COV2.S vaccine versus placebo. This clonotype was sampled from a person aged 18-60 years who received the Ad26.COV2.S COVID-19 vaccine or a placebo.

This CDR3 is CASSEGAFSYEQYF. CDR3 sequence (DNA): TGTGCCAGCAGTGAAGGGGCTTTCTCCTACGAGCAGTACTTC. This rearrangement joins TRBV2 to TRBJ2-7; D unclear. The CDR3 extends over 14 amino acids. Germline lookup yields CDR1 SNHLY and CDR2 FYNNEI. V was shortened by 1 base and J by 0 bases, with 7 bases between the two germline ends.